Shown below are 9 T cell receptor beta chains from a single sample sequenced in a study of cytomegalovirus exposure and HLA in healthy donors. Primers: 60 Vbeta forward and 13 Jbeta reverse. Generated by immunoSEQ multiplex PCR, the TCRdb table keeps only in-frame clones and is missing some. The repertoire consists of 90,000 to 120,000 clones, with 65% to 80% occurring once and the leading ten covering about 4.3%. Sequencing was carried out using PBMCs. The source is a male donor in good health and CMV-seronegative.

This clone showed up just a few times. Other DNA sequences from this sample encode an identical CDR3 as well. The genes are TRBV14 and TRBJ2-3; D uncertain. Germline V CDR1 and CDR2: SGHDN, FVKESK. This CDR3 contains 14 residues. V was trimmed by 0 bases and J by 6 bases, leaving 10 bases between them. CDR3 sequence (DNA): TGTGCCAGCAGCCAAGATCGATCCGCGGATACGCAGTATTTT. Protein sequence: CASSQDRSADTQYF.

The genes are TRBV30 and TRBJ2-2, with 8 bases fitting TRBD2. The germline CDR1 and CDR2 sequences are GTSNPN and SVGIG (reference sequence). The trim removed 0 bases at V and 6 bases at J, leaving 3 bases unmatched. The CDR3 totals 14 residues. CDR3 coding DNA: TGTGCCTGGAGTGTACTAGCGGCGGCCGGGGAGCTGTTTTTT. It encodes CAWSVLAAAGELFF.

The rearrangement joins TRBV5-1 to TRBJ1-1, with 8 nucleotides matching TRBD1. V was pared by 6 bases and J by 3 bases, with 10 bases of the junction left unmatched. The CDR3 is 15 residues long. Germline assignment: CDR1 SGHRS and CDR2 YFSETQ. The CDR3 DNA reads TGCGCCAGCAATACAGGGGGACCTTCTGACACTGAAGCTTTCTTT. Residues: CASNTGGPSDTEAFF.

This clone appeared a single time. J is TRBJ2-2 and V is TRBV5-1; 7 bases map to TRBD1. The CDR3 covers 15 residues. The V segment lost 4 bases and the J segment 2 bases; nucleotides outside the gene matches: 5. CDR1 is SGHRS, CDR2 YFSETQ, per germline. For the CDR3, the DNA is TGCGCCAGCAGCCGGACAGGCCAAAACACCGGGGAGCTGTTTTTT. It is translated as CASSRTGQNTGELFF.

V usage is TRBV18 and J usage is TRBJ1-1; 9 positions agree with TRBD1. The CDR3 has 15 residues. J gave up 0 bases and V 5 bases, and 4 bases lay outside the gene matches. The germline V gene has CDR1 KGHSH and CDR2 LQKENI. The CDR3 region has the DNA TGTGCCAGCTCAACGACAGGGGGGATGAACACTGAAGCTTTCTTT. Amino acids: CASSTTGGMNTEAFF.

The count of this clone is one. This sequence joins TRBV2 and TRBJ1-5; 9 bases align to TRBD1. The CDR3 has 16 residues. Unmatched junction bases numbered 6, after V lost 4 bases and J lost 2 bases. CDR1 and CDR2 from the germline V gene are SNHLY and FYNNEI. The CDR3: CASSGQGVRGNQPQHF. The DNA of the CDR3 is TGTGCCAGCAGTGGACAGGGGGTCAGGGGCAATCAGCCCCAGCATTTT.

The rearrangement uses TRBV14 and TRBJ2-5; no definite D call. The end of the DNA is better explained by TRBJ2-7, so the J call may be wrong. The CDR3 spans 14 residues. Per the germline V gene, CDR1 is SGHDN and CDR2 is FVKESK. The CDR3 region has the DNA TGTGCCAGCAGCCAGTCTGGTCGAGGCTACGAGCAGTACTTC. It codes for CASSQSGRGYEQYF.

V and J are TRBV30 and TRBJ2-3; 8 bases line up with TRBD2. CDR1 is GTSNPN and CDR2 is SVGIG in the germline V gene (reference sequence). This CDR3 region has 15 residues. V dropped 2 bases and J dropped 4; count of bases not matched to a gene: 8. CDR3 coding DNA: TGTGCCTGGAGTCCTAAGCGGGAGCGAGCAGATACGCAGTATTTT. Amino acid sequence: CAWSPKRERADTQYF.

The chain recombines TRBV10-1 with TRBJ1-2; D not resolved. The CDR3 extends over 14 amino acids. Germline V gene data show CDR1 as WNHNN and CDR2 as SYGVQD (reference sequence). Trimming removed 3 bases at V and 0 bases at J, with 8 bases between. CDR3 region: CASSDTTANYGYTF. The CDR3 nucleotides are TGCGCCAGCAGTGATACAACAGCTAACTATGGCTACACCTTC.